Listed below are T cell receptor beta chains from one sample, sequenced in a study of blood T cell repertoires in COVID-19. The repertoire was sequenced with immunoSEQ multiplex PCR; TCRdb's copy has only in-frame clones and lacks some. The sample has 150,000 to 180,000 clones; more than 80% are singletons. Sequenced input: peripheral blood. The receptor set was obtained from a man in his fifties or sixties with acute or convalescent COVID-19. Each CDR3 is given with its conserved first and last residue. The D gene is left open where the match is weak. For some rows the clone size is stated as once, few or many, or as a class when expanded; others skip it.

d_call	clone_size	v_call	j_call	cdr3_aa	cdr3_nt
TRBD2	.	TRBV9	TRBJ2-1	CASSEGGTGGEQFF	TGTGCCAGCAGCGAGGGAGGGACGGGGGGTGAGCAGTTCTTC
TRBD2	once	TRBV6-2/TRBV6-3	TRBJ2-3	CASSYAGTSGAQYF	TGTGCCAGCAGTTACGCAGGGACTAGTGGTGCGCAGTATTTT
TRBD2	.	TRBV19	TRBJ2-1	CASSMSLAGIYNEQFF	TGTGCCAGTAGTATGTCTCTAGCGGGGATCTACAATGAGCAGTTCTTC
TRBD1	.	TRBV11-2	TRBJ1-1	CASSSGQGRRTWTEAFF	TGTGCCAGCAGCTCCGGACAGGGACGACGGACCTGGACTGAAGCTTTCTTT
TRBD1	.	TRBV28	TRBJ1-1	CASQLGTGVTEAFF	TGTGCCAGCCAACTCGGGACAGGGGTGACTGAAGCTTTCTTT
.	.	TRBV2	TRBJ2-2	CASSTGRNTGELFF	TGTGCCAGCAGTACCGGGAGGAACACCGGGGAGCTGTTTTTT
.	once	TRBV28	TRBJ2-7	CASSPGYEQYF	TGTGCCAGCAGCCCCGGCTACGAGCAGTACTTC
.	.	TRBV3-1/TRBV3-2	TRBJ1-2	CASSQGQNYGYTF	TGTGCCAGCAGCCAAGGACAGAACTATGGCTACACCTTC
TRBD1	.	TRBV2	TRBJ1-5	CASYRDSANQPQHF	TGTGCCAGTTACCGGGACAGCGCCAATCAGCCCCAGCATTTT
.	.	TRBV6-2/TRBV6-3	TRBJ2-1	CASSYGGSYNEQFF	TGTGCCAGCAGTTATGGGGGGTCCTACAATGAGCAGTTCTTC
TRBD1	.	TRBV7-8	TRBJ1-5	CASSPGQYSNQPQHF	TGTGCCAGCAGCCCGGGACAGTATAGCAATCAGCCCCAGCATTTT